The rows below give T cell receptor beta chains drawn from one sample of a study of early T cells in non-severe SARS-CoV-2 infection. TCRdb reprocessed the 5' RACE reads with MiXCR, giving one entry per CDR3 protein. The table shows tens of thousands of distinct CDR3 sequences, with around 15% occurring only once. Sequencing was performed on whole blood. These receptors came from an adult who was a healthcare worker with PCR-confirmed SARS-CoV-2 infection or an uninfected control (not recorded which). Each CDR3 is given with its conserved first and last residue. The D gene is left open where the match is weak. Only some rows state a clone size, as once, few, many or a class for expanded clones.

>NA|TRBJ2-7|NA|TRBV13
CASRVVWDRSEQYF
TGTGCCAGCAGGGTTGTTTGGGATAGGTCTGAGCAGTACTTC
>NA|TRBJ2-2|NA|TRBV29-1
CSVAEGRRAGELFF
TGCAGCGTTGCGGAGGGCAGGCGGGCCGGGGAGCTGTTTTTT
>many|TRBJ1-1|TRBD1|TRBV2
CASSEAGTGGTEAFF
TGTGCCAGCAGTGAAGCAGGGACAGGGGGGACTGAAGCTTTCTTT
>NA|TRBJ2-3|TRBD2|TRBV7-6
CASRLAPLTSGRTDTQYF
TGTGCCAGCAGATTAGCGCCACTAACTAGCGGGCGCACAGATACGCAGTATTTT
>few|TRBJ1-5|NA|TRBV6-5
CASSRSRTVRSNQPQHF
TGTGCCAGCAGTCGCTCCCGGACAGTCAGGAGCAATCAGCCCCAGCATTTT
>NA|TRBJ2-1|NA|TRBV6-2/TRBV6-3
CASSYFNEQFF
TGTGCCAGCAGTTACTTCAATGAGCAGTTCTTC
>NA|TRBJ2-7|TRBD1|TRBV10-3
CAISVGTGGAEQYF
TGTGCCATCAGTGTGGGGACAGGGGGCGCCGAGCAGTACTTC
>few|TRBJ1-4|TRBD1|TRBV10-3
CAISEGDRSYDEKLFF
TGTGCCATCAGTGAGGGGGACAGGAGCTACGATGAAAAACTGTTTTTT
>few|TRBJ2-7|TRBD2|TRBV5-4
CASSSKRGAYEQYF
TGTGCCAGCAGCTCTAAGCGGGGGGCATACGAGCAGTACTTC
>NA|TRBJ1-5|NA|TRBV29-1
CSVLEVINQPQHF
TGCAGCGTTTTAGAAGTTATTAATCAGCCCCAGCATTTT
>few|TRBJ1-2|NA|TRBV27
CASSPVGRNYGYTF
TGTGCCAGCAGTCCCGTTGGCCGTAACTATGGCTACACCTTC
>few|TRBJ2-1|NA|TRBV29-1
CSVEDMARRIF
TGCAGCGTTGAAGATATGGCCCGTCGGATCTTC
>many|TRBJ2-3|NA|TRBV20-1
CSARDPRGGDTQYF
TGCAGTGCTAGAGATCCCAGGGGCGGAGATACGCAGTATTTT
>NA|TRBJ2-5|NA|TRBV20-1
CSARAAGASKETQYF
TGCAGTGCTAGAGCGGCAGGAGCCAGCAAAGAGACCCAGTACTTC